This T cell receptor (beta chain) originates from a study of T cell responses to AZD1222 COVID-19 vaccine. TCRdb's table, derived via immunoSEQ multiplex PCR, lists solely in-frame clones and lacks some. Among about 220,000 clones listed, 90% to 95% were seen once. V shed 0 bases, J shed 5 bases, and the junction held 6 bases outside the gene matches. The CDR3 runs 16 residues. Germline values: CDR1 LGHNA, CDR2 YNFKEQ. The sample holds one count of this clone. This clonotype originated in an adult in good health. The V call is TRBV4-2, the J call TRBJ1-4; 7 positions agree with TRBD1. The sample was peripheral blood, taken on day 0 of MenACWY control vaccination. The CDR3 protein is CASSQDRAGGNEKLFF. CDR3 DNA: TGTGCCAGCAGCCAAGATCGGGCAGGGGGAAATGAAAAACTGTTTTTT.